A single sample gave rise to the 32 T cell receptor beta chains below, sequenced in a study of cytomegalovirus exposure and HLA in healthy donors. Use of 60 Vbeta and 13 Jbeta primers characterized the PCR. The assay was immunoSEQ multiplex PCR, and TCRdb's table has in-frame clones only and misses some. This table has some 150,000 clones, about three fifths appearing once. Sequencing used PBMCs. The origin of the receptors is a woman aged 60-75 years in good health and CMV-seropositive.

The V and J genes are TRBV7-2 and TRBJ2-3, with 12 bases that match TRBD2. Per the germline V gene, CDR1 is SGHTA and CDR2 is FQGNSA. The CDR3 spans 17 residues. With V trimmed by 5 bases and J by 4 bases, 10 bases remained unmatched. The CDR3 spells CASSHPSGRASPDTQYF. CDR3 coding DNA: TGTGCCAGCAGCCATCCTAGCGGGAGGGCCAGCCCAGATACGCAGTATTTT.

CDR3 DNA sequence: TGTGCCAGCAGCTTAGATAGAAACACTGAAGCTTTCTTT. Its protein is CASSLDRNTEAFF. The chain uses TRBV7-9 and TRBJ1-1, with D unresolved. This CDR3 is 13 amino acids long. With 1 base removed from V and 2 bases from J, the gap between germline ends came to 5 bases. Germline V gives CDR1 SEHNR, CDR2 FQNEAQ (reference sequence).

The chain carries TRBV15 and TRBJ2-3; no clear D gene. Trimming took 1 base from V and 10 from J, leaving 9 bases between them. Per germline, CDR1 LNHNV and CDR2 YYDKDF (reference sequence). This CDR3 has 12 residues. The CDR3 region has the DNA TGTGCCACCAGCAGAGGGGCCTGGGCGCAGTATTTT. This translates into CATSRGAWAQYF.

CDR3 bases: TGCAGCGTTGTCGCAGATACGCAGTATTTT. This encodes CSVVADTQYF. The rearrangement uses TRBV29-1 and TRBJ2-3; D not resolved. Germline CDR1 SQVTM, CDR2 ANQGSEA. The CDR3 loop spans 10 amino acids. Trimming removed 4 bases from V and 4 bases from J, with 3 bases in between.

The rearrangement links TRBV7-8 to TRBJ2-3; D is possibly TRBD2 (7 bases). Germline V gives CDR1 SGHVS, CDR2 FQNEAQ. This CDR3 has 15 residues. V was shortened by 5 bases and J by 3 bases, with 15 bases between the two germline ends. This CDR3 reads CASSRGGGSTDTQYF. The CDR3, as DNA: TGTGCCAGCAGCCGAGGGGGGGGATCAACAGATACGCAGTATTTT.

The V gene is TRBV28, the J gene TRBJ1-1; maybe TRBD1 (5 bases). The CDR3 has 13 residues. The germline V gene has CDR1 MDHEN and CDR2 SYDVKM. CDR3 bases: TGTGCTGGGGTCTTCCGGGGGAGCACTGAAGCTTTCTTT. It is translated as CAGVFRGSTEAFF.

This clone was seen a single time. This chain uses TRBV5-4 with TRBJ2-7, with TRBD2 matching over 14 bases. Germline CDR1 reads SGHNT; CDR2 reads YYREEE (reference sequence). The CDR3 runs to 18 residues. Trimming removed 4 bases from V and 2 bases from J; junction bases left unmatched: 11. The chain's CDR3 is CASSPRPVTSGRAYEQYF. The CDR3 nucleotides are TGTGCCAGCAGCCCGCGACCAGTGACTAGCGGGAGGGCCTACGAGCAGTACTTC. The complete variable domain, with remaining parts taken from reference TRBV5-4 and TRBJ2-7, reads ETGVTQSPTHLIKTRGQQVTLRCSSQSGHNTVSWYQQALGQGPQFIFQYYREEENGRGNFPPRFSGLQFPNYSSELNVNALELDDSALYLCASSPRPVTSGRAYEQYFGPGTRLTVT.

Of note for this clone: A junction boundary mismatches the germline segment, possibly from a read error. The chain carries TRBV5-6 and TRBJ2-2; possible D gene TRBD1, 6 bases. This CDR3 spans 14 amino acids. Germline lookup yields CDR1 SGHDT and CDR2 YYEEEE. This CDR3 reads CASSLGAGSGELFF. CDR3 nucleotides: TGTGCCAGCAGTTTGGGGGCTGGTTCCGGGGAGCTGTTTTTT.

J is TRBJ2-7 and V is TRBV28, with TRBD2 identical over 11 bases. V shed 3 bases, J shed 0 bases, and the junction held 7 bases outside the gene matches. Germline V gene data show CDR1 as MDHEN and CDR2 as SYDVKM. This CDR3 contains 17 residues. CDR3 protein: CASSFATSGRDSYEQYF. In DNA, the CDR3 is TGTGCCAGCAGTTTTGCCACTAGCGGGAGAGACTCCTACGAGCAGTACTTC.

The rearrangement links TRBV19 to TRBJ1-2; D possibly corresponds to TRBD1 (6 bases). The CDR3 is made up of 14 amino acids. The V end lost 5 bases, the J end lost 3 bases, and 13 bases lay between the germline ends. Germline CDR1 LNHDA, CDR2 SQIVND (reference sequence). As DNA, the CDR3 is TGTGCCAGTAGTGTACAGGGTCTCGACTATGGCTACACCTTC. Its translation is CASSVQGLDYGYTF. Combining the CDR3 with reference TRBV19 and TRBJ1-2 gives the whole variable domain DGGITQSPKYLFRKEGQNVTLSCEQNLNHDAMYWYRQDPGQGLRLIYYSQIVNDFQKGDIAEGYSVSREKKESFPLTVTSAQKNPTAFYLCASSVQGLDYGYTFGSGTRLTVV.

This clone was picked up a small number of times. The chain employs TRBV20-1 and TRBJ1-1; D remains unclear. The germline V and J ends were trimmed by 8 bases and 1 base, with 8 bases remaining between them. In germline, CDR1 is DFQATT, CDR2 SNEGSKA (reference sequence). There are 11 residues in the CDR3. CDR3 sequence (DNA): TGCAGTACCCGGGGGAACACTGAAGCTTTCTTT. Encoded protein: CSTRGNTEAFF.

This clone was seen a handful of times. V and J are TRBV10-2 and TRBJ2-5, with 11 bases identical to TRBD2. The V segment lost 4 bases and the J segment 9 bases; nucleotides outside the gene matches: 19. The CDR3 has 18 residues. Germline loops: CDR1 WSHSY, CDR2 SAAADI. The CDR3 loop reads CASSADPTPSGRHGAQYF. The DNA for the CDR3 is TGCGCCAGCAGTGCCGATCCAACCCCTAGCGGGAGGCACGGGGCCCAGTACTTC.

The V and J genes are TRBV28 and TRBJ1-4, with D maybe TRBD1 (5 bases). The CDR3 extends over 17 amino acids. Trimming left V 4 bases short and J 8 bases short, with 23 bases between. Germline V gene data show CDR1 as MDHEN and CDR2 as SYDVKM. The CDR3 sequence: CASSSGGAGRIFEKLFF. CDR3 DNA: TGTGCCAGCAGTTCAGGAGGGGCAGGAAGGATTTTCGAAAAACTGTTTTTT.

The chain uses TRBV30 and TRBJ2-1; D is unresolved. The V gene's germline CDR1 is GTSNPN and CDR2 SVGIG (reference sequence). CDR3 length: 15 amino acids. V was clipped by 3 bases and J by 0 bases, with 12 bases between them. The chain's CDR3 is CAWSRYHSSYNEQFF. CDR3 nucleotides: TGTGCCTGGAGCCGTTACCACAGCTCCTACAATGAGCAGTTCTTC.

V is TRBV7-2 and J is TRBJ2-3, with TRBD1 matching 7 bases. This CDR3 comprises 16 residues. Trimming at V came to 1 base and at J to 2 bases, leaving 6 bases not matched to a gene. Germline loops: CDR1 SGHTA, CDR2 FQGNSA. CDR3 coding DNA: TGTGCCAGCAGCTTAGGGACAGACAGGGTCACAGATACGCAGTATTTT. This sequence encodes CASSLGTDRVTDTQYF. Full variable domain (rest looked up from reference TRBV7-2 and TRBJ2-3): GAGVSQSPSNKVTEKGKDVELRCDPISGHTALYWYRQSLGQGLEFLIYFQGNSAPDKSGLPSDRFSAERTGGSVSTLTIQRTQQEDSAVYLCASSLGTDRVTDTQYFGPGTRLTVL.

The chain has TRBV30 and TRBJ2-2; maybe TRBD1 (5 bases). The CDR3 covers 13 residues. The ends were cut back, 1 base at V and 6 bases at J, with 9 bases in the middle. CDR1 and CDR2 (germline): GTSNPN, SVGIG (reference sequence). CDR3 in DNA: TGTGCCTGGAGTGGGTTAGGGGCCGGGGAGCTGTTTTTT. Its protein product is CAWSGLGAGELFF.

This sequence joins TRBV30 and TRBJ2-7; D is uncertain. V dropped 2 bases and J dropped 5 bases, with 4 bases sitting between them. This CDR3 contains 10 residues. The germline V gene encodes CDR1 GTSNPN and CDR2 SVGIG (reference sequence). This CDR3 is CAWSRDEQYF. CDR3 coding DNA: TGTGCCTGGAGTAGAGACGAGCAGTACTTC.

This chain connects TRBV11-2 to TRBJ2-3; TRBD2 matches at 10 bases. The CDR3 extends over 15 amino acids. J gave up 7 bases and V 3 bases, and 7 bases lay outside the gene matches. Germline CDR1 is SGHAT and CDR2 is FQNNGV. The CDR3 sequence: CASSLNLAGENTQYF. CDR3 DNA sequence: TGTGCCAGCAGCTTGAATCTAGCGGGAGAGAATACGCAGTATTTT.

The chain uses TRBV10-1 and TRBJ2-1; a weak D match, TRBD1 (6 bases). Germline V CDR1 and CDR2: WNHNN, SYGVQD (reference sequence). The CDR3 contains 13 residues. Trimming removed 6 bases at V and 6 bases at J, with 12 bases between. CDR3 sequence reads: CASSPTGSNEQFF. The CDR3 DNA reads TGCGCCAGCAGCCCCACAGGGTCCAATGAGCAGTTCTTC.

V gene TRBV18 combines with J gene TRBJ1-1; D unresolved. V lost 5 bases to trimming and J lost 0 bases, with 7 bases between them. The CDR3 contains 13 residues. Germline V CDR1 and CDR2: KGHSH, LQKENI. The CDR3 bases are TGTGCCAGCTCAACAGAGATGAACACTGAAGCTTTCTTT. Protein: CASSTEMNTEAFF.

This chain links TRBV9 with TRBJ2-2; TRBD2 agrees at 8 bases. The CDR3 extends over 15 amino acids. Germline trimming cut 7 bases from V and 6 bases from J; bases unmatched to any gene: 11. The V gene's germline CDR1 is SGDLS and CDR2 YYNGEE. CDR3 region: CASGGGLVVPGELFF. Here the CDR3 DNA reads TGTGCCAGCGGGGGGGGACTAGTTGTTCCCGGGGAGCTGTTTTTT.

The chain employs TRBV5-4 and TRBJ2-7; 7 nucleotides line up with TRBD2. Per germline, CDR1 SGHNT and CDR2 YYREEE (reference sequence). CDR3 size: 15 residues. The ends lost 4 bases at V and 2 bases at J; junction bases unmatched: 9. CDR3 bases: TGTGCCAGCAGCCCACTCGGCGGGAGTACCTACGAGCAGTACTTC. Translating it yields CASSPLGGSTYEQYF.

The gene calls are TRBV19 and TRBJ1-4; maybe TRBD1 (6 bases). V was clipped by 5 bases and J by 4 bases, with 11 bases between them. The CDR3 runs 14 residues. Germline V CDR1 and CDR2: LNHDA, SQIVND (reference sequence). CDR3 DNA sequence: TGTGCCAGTAGTTCCCGACAGGTTAATGAAAAACTGTTTTTT. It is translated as CASSSRQVNEKLFF. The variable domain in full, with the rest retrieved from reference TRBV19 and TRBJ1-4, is DGGITQSPKYLFRKEGQNVTLSCEQNLNHDAMYWYRQDPGQGLRLIYYSQIVNDFQKGDIAEGYSVSREKKESFPLTVTSAQKNPTAFYLCASSSRQVNEKLFFGSGTQLSVL.

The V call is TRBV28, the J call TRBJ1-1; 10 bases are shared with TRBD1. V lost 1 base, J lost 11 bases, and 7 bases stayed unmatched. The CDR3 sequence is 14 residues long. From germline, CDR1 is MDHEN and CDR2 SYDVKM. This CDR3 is CASSLSTGGERAFF. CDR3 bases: TGTGCCAGCAGTTTATCGACAGGGGGCGAACGGGCTTTCTTT.

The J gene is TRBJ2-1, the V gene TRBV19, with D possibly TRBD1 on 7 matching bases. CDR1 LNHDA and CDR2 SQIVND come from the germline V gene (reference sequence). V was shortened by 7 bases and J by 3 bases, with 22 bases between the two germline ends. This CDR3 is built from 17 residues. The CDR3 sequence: CASKGASDLNLYNEQFF. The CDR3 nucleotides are TGTGCCAGTAAGGGGGCTAGCGACTTAAACCTCTACAATGAGCAGTTCTTC.

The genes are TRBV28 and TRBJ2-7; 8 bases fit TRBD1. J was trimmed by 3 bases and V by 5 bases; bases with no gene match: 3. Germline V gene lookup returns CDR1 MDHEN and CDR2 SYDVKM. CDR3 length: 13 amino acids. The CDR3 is CASSLTGGYEQYF. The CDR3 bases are TGTGCCAGCAGTCTTACAGGGGGCTACGAGCAGTACTTC.

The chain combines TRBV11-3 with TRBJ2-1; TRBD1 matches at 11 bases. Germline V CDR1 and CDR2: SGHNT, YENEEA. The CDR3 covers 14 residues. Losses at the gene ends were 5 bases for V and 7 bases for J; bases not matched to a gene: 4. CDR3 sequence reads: CASSGQGARNEQFF. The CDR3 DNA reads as TGTGCCAGCAGCGGACAGGGGGCGCGGAATGAGCAGTTCTTC.

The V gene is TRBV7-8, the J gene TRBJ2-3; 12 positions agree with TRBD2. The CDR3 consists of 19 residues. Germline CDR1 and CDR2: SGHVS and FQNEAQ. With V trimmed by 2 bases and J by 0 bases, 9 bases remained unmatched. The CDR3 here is CASSLWSLAGGSSTDTQYF. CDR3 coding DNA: TGTGCCAGCAGCTTATGGTCCCTAGCGGGGGGGTCTAGCACAGATACGCAGTATTTT.

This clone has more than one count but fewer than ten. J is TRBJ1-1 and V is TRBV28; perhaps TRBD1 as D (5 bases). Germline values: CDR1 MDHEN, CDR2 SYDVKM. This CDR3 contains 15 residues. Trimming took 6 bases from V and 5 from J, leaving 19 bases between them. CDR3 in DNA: TGTGCCAGCAGCAAAACGGGACTCCAGTTGACTGAAGCTTTCTTT. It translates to CASSKTGLQLTEAFF.

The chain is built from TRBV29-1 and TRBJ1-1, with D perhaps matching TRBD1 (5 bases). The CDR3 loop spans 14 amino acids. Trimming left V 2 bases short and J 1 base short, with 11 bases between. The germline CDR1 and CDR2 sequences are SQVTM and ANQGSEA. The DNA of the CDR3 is TGCAGCGTTGAATTCGGCCAGGGGAACACTGAAGCTTTCTTT. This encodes CSVEFGQGNTEAFF.

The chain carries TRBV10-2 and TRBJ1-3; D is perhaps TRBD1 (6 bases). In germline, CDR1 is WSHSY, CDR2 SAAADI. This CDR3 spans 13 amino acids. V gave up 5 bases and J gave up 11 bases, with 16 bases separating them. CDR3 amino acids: CASSTGQSRAIYF. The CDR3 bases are TGCGCCAGCAGTACGGGACAAAGTCGCGCCATATATTTT.

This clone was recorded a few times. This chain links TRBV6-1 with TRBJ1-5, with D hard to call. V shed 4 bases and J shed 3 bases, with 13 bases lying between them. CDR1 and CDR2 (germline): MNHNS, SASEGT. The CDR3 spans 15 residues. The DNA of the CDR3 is TGTGCCAGCAGTGTCATAGGCAGGAACAATCAGCCCCAGCATTTT. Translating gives CASSVIGRNNQPQHF.